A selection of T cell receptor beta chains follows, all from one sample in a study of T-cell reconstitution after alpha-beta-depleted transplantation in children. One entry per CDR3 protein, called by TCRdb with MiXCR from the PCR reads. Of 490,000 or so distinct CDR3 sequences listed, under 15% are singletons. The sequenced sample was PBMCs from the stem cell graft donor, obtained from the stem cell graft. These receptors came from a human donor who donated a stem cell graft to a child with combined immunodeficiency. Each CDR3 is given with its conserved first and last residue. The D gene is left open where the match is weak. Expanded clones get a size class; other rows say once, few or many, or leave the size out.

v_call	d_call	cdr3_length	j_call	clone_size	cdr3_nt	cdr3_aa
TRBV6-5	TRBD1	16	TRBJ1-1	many	TGTGCCAGCAGTCCACTAGGGACAGACATGAACACTGAAGCTTTCTTT	CASSPLGTDMNTEAFF
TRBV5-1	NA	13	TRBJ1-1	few	TGCGCCAGCAGCTTATCCGTTGTCACTGAAGCTTTCTTT	CASSLSVVTEAFF
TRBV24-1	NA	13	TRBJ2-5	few	TGTGCCACCGGCCCAGGGCTTGGCGAGACCCAGTACTTC	CATGPGLGETQYF
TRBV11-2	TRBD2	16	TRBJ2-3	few	TGTGCCAGCAGCTTACGCGGGAGAAGAAGCACAGATACGCAGTATTTT	CASSLRGRRSTDTQYF
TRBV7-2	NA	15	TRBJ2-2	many	TGTGCCAGCAGCTTTAAGGGGCCGACCACCGGGGAGCTGTTTTTT	CASSFKGPTTGELFF
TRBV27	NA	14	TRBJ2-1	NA	TGTGCCAGCAGTGGTGTGAACCCCTACAATGAGCAGTTCTTC	CASSGVNPYNEQFF
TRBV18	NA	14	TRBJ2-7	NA	TGTGCCAGCTCACCAGATCGGGTTACCAACGAGCAGTACTTC	CASSPDRVTNEQYF
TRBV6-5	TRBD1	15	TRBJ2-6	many	TGTGCCAGCAGGCGGACAGGGACAGGGGCCAACGTCCTGACTTTC	CASRRTGTGANVLTF
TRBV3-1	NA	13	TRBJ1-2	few	TGTGCCAGCAGCCCAGAGGGGTACTATGGCTACACCTTC	CASSPEGYYGYTF
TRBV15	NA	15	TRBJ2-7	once	TGTGCCACCAGCAGACGAGGCAGCCCCTCCTACGAGCAGTACTTC	CATSRRGSPSYEQYF
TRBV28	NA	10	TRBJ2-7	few	TGTGCCAGCAGTGGGCAAGAGCAGTACTTC	CASSGQEQYF
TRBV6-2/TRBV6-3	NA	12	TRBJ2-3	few	TGTGCCAGCAGTTATGGTAGGGGAAAGCAGTATTTT	CASSYGRGKQYF
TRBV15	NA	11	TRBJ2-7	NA	TGTGCCACGGGTCCTACCTACGAGCGGTACTTC	CATGPTYERYF
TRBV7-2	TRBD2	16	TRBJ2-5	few	TGTGCCAGCAGTCCCGTCCGGGGGGGCCAAGGAGAGACCCAGTACTTC	CASSPVRGGQGETQYF
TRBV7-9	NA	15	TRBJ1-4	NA	TGTGCCAGCAGCGACAGCCTAGCAACTAATGAAAAACTGTTTTTT	CASSDSLATNEKLFF
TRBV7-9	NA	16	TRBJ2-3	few	TGTGCCAGCAGCGTGCGACCACCGCCTAACGGGGATACGCAGTATTTT	CASSVRPPPNGDTQYF
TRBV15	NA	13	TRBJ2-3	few	TGTGCCACCAGCCCTCATCCTACAGATACGCAGTATTTT	CATSPHPTDTQYF
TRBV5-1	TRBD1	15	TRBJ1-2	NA	TGCGCCAGCAGCTCCACACAGGGGCTGTCTTCTGGCTACACCTTC	CASSSTQGLSSGYTF
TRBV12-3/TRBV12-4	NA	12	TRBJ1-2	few	TGTGCCAGCACCCCGGCCCAATCTGGCTACACCTTC	CASTPAQSGYTF
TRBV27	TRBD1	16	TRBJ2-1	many	TGTGCCAGCAGTTTGGCTCCAGGGGGCAGAGGCAATGAGCAGTTCTTC	CASSLAPGGRGNEQFF
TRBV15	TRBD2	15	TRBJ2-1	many	TGTGCCACCAGCAGGGCGGGAGGGTCCTACAATGAGCAGTTCTTC	CATSRAGGSYNEQFF
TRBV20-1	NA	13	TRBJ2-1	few	TGCAGTGCTAGCCTAGCGACCTACAATGAGCAGTTCTTC	CSASLATYNEQFF
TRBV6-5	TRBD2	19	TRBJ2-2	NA	TGTGCCAGCAGTTACCACCACCCTCGGCGGGGGGGTGGTACCGGGGAGCTGTTTTTT	CASSYHHPRRGGGTGELFF
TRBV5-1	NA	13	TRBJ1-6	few	TGCGCCAGCAGCTCAGACATAGATTCACCCCTCCACTTT	CASSSDIDSPLHF
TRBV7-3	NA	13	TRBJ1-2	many	TGTGCCAGCAGCCCCGGTGGGCCGTATGGCTACACCTTC	CASSPGGPYGYTF
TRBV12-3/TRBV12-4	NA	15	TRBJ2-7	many	TGTGCCAGCAGTCCTCCGGGACACCAGCCGTACGAGCAGTACTTC	CASSPPGHQPYEQYF
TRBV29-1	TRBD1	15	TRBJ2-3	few	TGCAGCGTTCCTACCGAGACAGGGGGGACAGATACGCAGTATTTT	CSVPTETGGTDTQYF
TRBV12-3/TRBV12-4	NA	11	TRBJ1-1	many	TGTGCCAGCGGGAACGGGGCTGAAGCTTTCTTT	CASGNGAEAFF
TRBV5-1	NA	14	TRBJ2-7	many	TGCGCCAGTAGTCTTGTGACTAGCTCCTACGAGCAGTACTTC	CASSLVTSSYEQYF
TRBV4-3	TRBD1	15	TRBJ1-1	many	TGCGCCAGCAGCCAAGATATGCAGGGGGTCACTGAAGCTTTCTTT	CASSQDMQGVTEAFF
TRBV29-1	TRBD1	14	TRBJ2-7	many	TGCAGCGTCGGACAGGGGAACATTGTCTACGAGCAGTACTTC	CSVGQGNIVYEQYF
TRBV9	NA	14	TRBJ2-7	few	TGTGCCAGCAGCGTGGGCAGAGGTACCCGCGAGCAGTACTTC	CASSVGRGTREQYF
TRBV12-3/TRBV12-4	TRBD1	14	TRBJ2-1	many	TGTGCCAGCAGTCACCCGGACAGGCACAATGAGCAGTTCTTC	CASSHPDRHNEQFF
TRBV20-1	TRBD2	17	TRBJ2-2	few	TGCAGTGCTGCCGGGACTAGCGGTCACTTGAACACCGGGGAGCTGTTTTTT	CSAAGTSGHLNTGELFF
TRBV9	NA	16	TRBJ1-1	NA	TGTGCCAGCAGCGTAGGCCCCGGGGTGGGGGTCACTGAAGCTTTCTTT	CASSVGPGVGVTEAFF
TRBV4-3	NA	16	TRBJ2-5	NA	TGCGCCAGCAGCCAAGATTGGCGGGGGCGGTGGGAGACCCAGTACTTC	CASSQDWRGRWETQYF
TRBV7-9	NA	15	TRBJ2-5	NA	TGTGCCAGCAGCTTAGATCGACAGGCCCGGGATACCCAGTACTTC	CASSLDRQARDTQYF
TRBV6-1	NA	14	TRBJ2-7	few	TGTGCCAGCACCGCAGGGGGAGGACTCTACGAGCAGTACTTC	CASTAGGGLYEQYF
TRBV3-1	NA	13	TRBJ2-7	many	TGTGCCAGCAGCCAAGAGCTTAGGAGCGAGCAGTACTTC	CASSQELRSEQYF
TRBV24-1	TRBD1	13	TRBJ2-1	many	TGTGCCACAGCCGGGACAGAGGGGAATGAGCAGTTCTTC	CATAGTEGNEQFF
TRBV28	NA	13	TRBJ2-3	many	TGTGCCAGCAGGCCGACAGACACAGATACGCAGTATTTT	CASRPTDTDTQYF
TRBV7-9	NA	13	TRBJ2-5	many	TGTGCCAGCAGCTTAGTTTCCCAAGAGACCCAGTACTTC	CASSLVSQETQYF
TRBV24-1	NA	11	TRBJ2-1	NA	TGTGCCACCGGGCTAGCTGATGAGCAGTTCTTC	CATGLADEQFF
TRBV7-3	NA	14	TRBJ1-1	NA	TGTTCCAGCAGCTTAATCGGGCAGAACACTGAAGCTTTCTTT	CSSSLIGQNTEAFF
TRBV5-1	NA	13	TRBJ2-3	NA	TGCGCCAGCAGCTTACAGGTCACAGATACGCAGTATTTT	CASSLQVTDTQYF
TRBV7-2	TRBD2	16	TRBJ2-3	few	TGTGCCAGCAGCTTAGGGAGCGGGGGGGAGACAGATACGCAGTATTTT	CASSLGSGGETDTQYF
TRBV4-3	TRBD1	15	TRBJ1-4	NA	TGCGCCAGCAGCCAAGGCAACAGGGGTGGTGAAAAACTGTTTTTT	CASSQGNRGGEKLFF
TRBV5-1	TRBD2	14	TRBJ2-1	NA	TGCGCCAGCAGCTTGGGGCCGACTAGCGGCCAAGGGTTCTTC	CASSLGPTSGQGFF
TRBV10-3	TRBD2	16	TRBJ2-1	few	TGTGCCATCAGTGAGTCGTGGACTAGCGGGAGTGGTGAGCAGTTCTTC	CAISESWTSGSGEQFF
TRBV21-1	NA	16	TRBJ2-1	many	TGTGCCAGCAGCAAGTCCCCTGCCGACAGCTACAATGAGCAGTTCTTC	CASSKSPADSYNEQFF
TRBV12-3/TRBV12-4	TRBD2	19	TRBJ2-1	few	TGTGCCAGCAGTTTAGGCCCGACTAGCGGGGGATCCTCCTACAATGAGCAGTTCTTC	CASSLGPTSGGSSYNEQFF
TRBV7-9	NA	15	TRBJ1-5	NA	TGTGCCAGCAGCGTAGACGGTGCCTCCAATCAGCCCCAGCATTTT	CASSVDGASNQPQHF
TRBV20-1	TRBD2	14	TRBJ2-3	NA	TGCAGTGCTAGTGTAGCGGGGGGGTCAGATACGCAGTATTTT	CSASVAGGSDTQYF